A selection of T cell receptor beta chains follows, all from one sample in a study of T-cell reconstitution after alpha-beta-depleted transplantation in children. TCRdb itself ran the PCR reads through MiXCR, one entry per CDR3 protein. The sample lists about 580,000 distinct CDR3 sequences; roughly 24% were seen once. The specimen comprised PBMCs, mostly from graft donor cells, sampled 360 days after TCRalphabeta/CD19-depleted stem cell transplant. The receptors were gathered from a boy under two years old who had a stem cell transplant for acute myeloid leukemia, so the T cells may come from the graft donor. Each CDR3 is given with its conserved first and last residue. D genes are given only for firm matches. Size is stated for part of the rows, as once, few or many counts, or as a class when the clone is expanded.

abundance: few
v_gene: TRBV12-3/TRBV12-4
j_gene: TRBJ1-1
d_gene: TRBD1
CDR3aa: CASTTDRVIEAFF
CDR3nt: TGTGCCAGCACCACCGACAGGGTGATTGAAGCTTTCTTT

abundance: once
v_gene: TRBV11-2
j_gene: TRBJ2-7
d_gene: TRBD1
CDR3aa: CASSFVSGTGILLCGYEQYF
CDR3nt: TGTGCCAGCAGCTTCGTCTCCGGGACAGGGATACTCCTCTGCGGGTACGAGCAGTACTTC

abundance: few
v_gene: TRBV6-2/TRBV6-3
j_gene: TRBJ2-7
d_gene: -
CDR3aa: CASSYSWSPTYYEQYF
CDR3nt: TGTGCCAGCAGTTACTCCTGGTCCCCAACCTACTACGAGCAGTACTTC

abundance: -
v_gene: TRBV7-3
j_gene: TRBJ2-5
d_gene: TRBD1
CDR3aa: CASSKRDRGETQYF
CDR3nt: TGTGCCAGCAGCAAAAGGGACAGGGGGGAGACCCAGTACTTC

abundance: many
v_gene: TRBV6-6
j_gene: TRBJ2-1
d_gene: -
CDR3aa: CASSYDPRNEQFF
CDR3nt: TGTGCCAGCAGTTACGATCCGCGGAATGAGCAGTTCTTC

abundance: -
v_gene: TRBV7-6
j_gene: TRBJ2-2
d_gene: -
CDR3aa: CASSLIAPLVRGSRTGELFF
CDR3nt: TGTGCCAGCAGCTTAATAGCCCCTCTTGTGAGGGGGTCTAGAACCGGGGAGCTGTTTTTT

abundance: -
v_gene: TRBV29-1
j_gene: TRBJ2-3
d_gene: -
CDR3aa: CSVGHTERVTQYF
CDR3nt: TGCAGCGTTGGTCACACGGAGAGGGTTACGCAGTATTTT

abundance: -
v_gene: TRBV20-1
j_gene: TRBJ2-7
d_gene: TRBD2
CDR3aa: CSARDLGRAYEQYF
CDR3nt: TGCAGTGCTAGAGATCTAGGGAGGGCCTACGAGCAGTACTTC

abundance: many
v_gene: TRBV28
j_gene: TRBJ2-5
d_gene: -
CDR3aa: CATLEGSYQETQYF
CDR3nt: TGTGCCACCCTAGAGGGGTCGTACCAAGAGACCCAGTACTTC

abundance: few
v_gene: TRBV12-3/TRBV12-4
j_gene: TRBJ2-5
d_gene: -
CDR3aa: CASRSRDKETQYF
CDR3nt: TGTGCCAGCAGGTCCCGGGACAAAGAGACCCAGTACTTC

abundance: -
v_gene: TRBV7-9
j_gene: TRBJ2-7
d_gene: -
CDR3aa: CASSLREFHEQYF
CDR3nt: TGTGCCAGCAGCTTACGGGAGTTTCACGAGCAGTACTTC

abundance: -
v_gene: TRBV12-3/TRBV12-4
j_gene: TRBJ1-5
d_gene: TRBD1
CDR3aa: CASSQTRGQGSFIQPQHF
CDR3nt: TGTGCCAGCAGCCAGACCCGCGGACAGGGCTCTTTTATCCAGCCCCAGCATTTT

abundance: -
v_gene: TRBV7-3
j_gene: TRBJ2-3
d_gene: -
CDR3aa: CASSLMGPGSPDTQYF
CDR3nt: TGTGCCAGCAGCTTAATGGGACCGGGGAGCCCAGATACGCAGTATTTT

abundance: -
v_gene: TRBV29-1
j_gene: TRBJ1-1
d_gene: TRBD1
CDR3aa: CSVTGKMNTEAFF
CDR3nt: TGCAGCGTGACAGGGAAGATGAACACTGAAGCTTTCTTT

abundance: many
v_gene: TRBV20-1
j_gene: TRBJ1-2
d_gene: TRBD1
CDR3aa: CSGDSYGYTF
CDR3nt: TGCAGTGGGGACAGTTATGGCTACACCTTC

abundance: many
v_gene: TRBV10-3
j_gene: TRBJ2-3
d_gene: TRBD1
CDR3aa: CAISERQGTTDTQYF
CDR3nt: TGTGCCATCAGTGAAAGACAGGGAACCACAGATACGCAGTATTTT

abundance: few
v_gene: TRBV6-1
j_gene: TRBJ2-2
d_gene: TRBD1
CDR3aa: CASIETGDTGELFF
CDR3nt: TGTGCCAGCATCGAGACAGGGGACACCGGGGAGCTGTTTTTT

abundance: once
v_gene: TRBV20-1
j_gene: TRBJ1-3
d_gene: TRBD1
CDR3aa: CSASDYRDREDGNTIYF
CDR3nt: TGCAGTGCTAGTGACTACCGGGACAGGGAGGATGGAAACACCATATATTTT

abundance: few
v_gene: TRBV28
j_gene: TRBJ1-5
d_gene: -
CDR3aa: CASSWDSNQPQHF
CDR3nt: TGTGCCAGCAGCTGGGATAGCAATCAGCCCCAGCATTTT

abundance: many
v_gene: TRBV7-2
j_gene: TRBJ1-5
d_gene: TRBD1
CDR3aa: CASSPDRGFGQPQHF
CDR3nt: TGTGCCAGCAGCCCGGACAGGGGGTTTGGTCAGCCCCAGCATTTT